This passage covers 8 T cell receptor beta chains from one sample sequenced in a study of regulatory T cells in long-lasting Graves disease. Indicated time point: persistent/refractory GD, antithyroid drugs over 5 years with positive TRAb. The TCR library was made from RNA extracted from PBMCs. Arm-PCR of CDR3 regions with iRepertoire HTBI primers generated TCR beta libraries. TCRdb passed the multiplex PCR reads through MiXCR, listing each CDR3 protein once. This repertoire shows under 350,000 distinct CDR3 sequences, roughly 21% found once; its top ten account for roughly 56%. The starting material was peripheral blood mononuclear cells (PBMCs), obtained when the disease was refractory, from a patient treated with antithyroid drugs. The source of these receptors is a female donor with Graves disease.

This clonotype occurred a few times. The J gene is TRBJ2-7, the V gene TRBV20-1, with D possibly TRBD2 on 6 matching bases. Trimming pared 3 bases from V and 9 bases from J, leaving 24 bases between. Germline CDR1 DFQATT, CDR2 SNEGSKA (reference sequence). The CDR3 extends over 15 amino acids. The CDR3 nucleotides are TGCAGTGCTAGGTCCGGGGGACGACTCGCCTTGGCGCAGTACTTC. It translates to CSARSGGRLALAQYF.

The CDR3: CASSYTSTGAYGYTF. The CDR3 coding sequence is TGTGCCAGTAGCTATACCTCGACAGGGGCCTATGGCTACACCTTC. The chain recombines TRBV19 with TRBJ1-2; 8 bases agree with TRBD1. CDR1 and CDR2 (germline): LNHDA, SQIVND (reference sequence). The CDR3 loop spans 15 amino acids. Trimming removed 6 bases from V and 4 bases from J; junction bases left unmatched: 10.

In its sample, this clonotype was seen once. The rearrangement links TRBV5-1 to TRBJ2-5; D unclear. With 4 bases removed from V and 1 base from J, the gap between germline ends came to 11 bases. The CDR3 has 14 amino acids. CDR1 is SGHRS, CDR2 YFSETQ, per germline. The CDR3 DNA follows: TGCGCCAGCAGCCCTTCCACGCCCCAAGAGACCCAGTACTTC. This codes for CASSPSTPQETQYF.

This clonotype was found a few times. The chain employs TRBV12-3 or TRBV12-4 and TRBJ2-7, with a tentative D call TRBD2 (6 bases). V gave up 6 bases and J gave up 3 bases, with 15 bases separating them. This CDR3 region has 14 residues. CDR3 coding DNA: TGTGCCAGCAGACCTCCCGGGAGTAGCTACGAGCAGTACTTC. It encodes CASRPPGSSYEQYF.

The CDR3 coding sequence is TGTGCCAGCAGCCACGGCTACAGCCAGCCCAGGTGTAGGACCACAGATACGCAGTATTTT. Translated: CASSHGYSQPRCRTTDTQYF. The V call is TRBV3-1, the J call TRBJ2-3; D unclear. Germline lookup yields CDR1 LGHDT and CDR2 YNNKEL (reference sequence). CDR3 length: 20 amino acids. V gave up 3 bases and J gave up 2 bases, with 27 bases separating them.

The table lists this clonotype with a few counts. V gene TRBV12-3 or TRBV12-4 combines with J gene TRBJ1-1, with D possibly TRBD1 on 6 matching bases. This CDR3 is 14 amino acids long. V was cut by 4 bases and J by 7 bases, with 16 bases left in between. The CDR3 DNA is TGTGCCAGCAGTTGGGGAGGACAGAGGGGTGAAGCTTTCTTT. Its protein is CASSWGGQRGEAFF.

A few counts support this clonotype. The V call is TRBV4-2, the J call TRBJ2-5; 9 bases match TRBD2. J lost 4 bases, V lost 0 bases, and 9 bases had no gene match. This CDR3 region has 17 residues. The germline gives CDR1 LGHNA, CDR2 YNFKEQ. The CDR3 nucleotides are TGTGCCAGCAGCCAAGAAATGAGCGGGAGGAACCCAGAGACCCAGTACTTC. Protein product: CASSQEMSGRNPETQYF.

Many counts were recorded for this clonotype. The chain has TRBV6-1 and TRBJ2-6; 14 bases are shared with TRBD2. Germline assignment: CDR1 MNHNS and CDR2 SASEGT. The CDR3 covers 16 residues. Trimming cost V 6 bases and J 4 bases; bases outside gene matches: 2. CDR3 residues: CASRGLAGVGANVLTF. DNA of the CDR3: TGTGCCAGCAGGGGACTAGCGGGAGTAGGGGCCAACGTCCTGACTTTC.